Shown below are 7 T cell receptor beta chains from a single sample sequenced in a study of cytomegalovirus exposure and HLA in healthy donors. The PCR was carried out with 60 Vbeta primers and 13 Jbeta primers. TCRdb keeps only in-frame clones here, not all; method: immunoSEQ multiplex PCR. This sample yields about 120,000 clones, of which over 65% are seen a single time; approximately 8.5% belongs to the top ten. The specimen was PBMCs. These TCRs come from a woman between 40 and 55 years old in good health and CMV-seropositive.

This sequence joins TRBV7-9 and TRBJ2-3; 7 positions agree with TRBD1. This CDR3 has 16 amino acids. Germline V gives CDR1 SEHNR, CDR2 FQNEAQ (reference sequence). V trimming: 5 bases; J trimming: 2 bases; junction bases outside the gene matches: 10. DNA for the CDR3: TGTGCCAGCAGCCCGACGGGACAGCAGTTCACAGATACGCAGTATTTT. Translating it yields CASSPTGQQFTDTQYF.

The rearrangement joins TRBV7-2 to TRBJ2-2; 14 positions agree with TRBD2. V was pared by 5 bases and J by 6 bases, with 2 bases of the junction left unmatched. The CDR3 loop spans 15 amino acids. The germline V gene has CDR1 SGHTA and CDR2 FQGNSA. The CDR3 DNA reads as TGTGCCAGCAGCCGACTAGCGGGGGGGCCCGGGGAGCTGTTTTTT. As protein: CASSRLAGGPGELFF.

The chain uses TRBV7-2 and TRBJ1-4; no firm D call. Germline CDR1 and CDR2: SGHTA and FQGNSA. The V gene lost 3 bases and the J gene lost 2 bases, with 7 bases spanning the gap. This CDR3 has 14 amino acids. The chain's CDR3 is CASSFTGTNEKLFF. For the CDR3, the DNA is TGTGCCAGCAGCTTCACGGGGACTAATGAAAAACTGTTTTTT.

The chain combines TRBV19 with TRBJ2-7, with 12 positions matching TRBD1. CDR3 length equals 18 residues. The ends lost 3 bases at V and 3 bases at J; junction bases unmatched: 12. Germline-derived CDR1 and CDR2 are LNHDA and SQIVND (reference sequence). CDR3 coding DNA: TGTGCCAGTAGTATTGGGACCGGGACAGGGGGCAAGCACTACGAGCAGTACTTC. As protein: CASSIGTGTGGKHYEQYF. The complete variable domain, with remaining parts taken from reference TRBV19 and TRBJ2-7, reads DGGITQSPKYLFRKEGQNVTLSCEQNLNHDAMYWYRQDPGQGLRLIYYSQIVNDFQKGDIAEGYSVSREKKESFPLTVTSAQKNPTAFYLCASSIGTGTGGKHYEQYFGPGTRLTVT.

The rearrangement joins TRBV5-4 to TRBJ2-2; weak D call: TRBD2 (7 bases). The CDR3 loop spans 15 amino acids. Germline V gene sequence: CDR1 SGHNT, CDR2 YYREEE (reference sequence). V lost 0 bases and J 6 bases, leaving 12 bases between the germline ends. The CDR3 nucleotides are TGTGCCAGCAGCTTGGGAAGAGGGGGGGCCGGGGAGCTGTTTTTT. The encoded protein is CASSLGRGGAGELFF.

The chain combines TRBV18 with TRBJ2-2; D not certain. CDR3 length: 12 amino acids. Trimming removed 4 bases from V and 8 bases from J, with 8 bases in between. Germline V CDR1 and CDR2: KGHSH, LQKENI. The CDR3 DNA reads as TGTGCCAGCTCACGGCCCCAGGGGGAGCTGTTTTTT. It encodes CASSRPQGELFF.

This chain connects TRBV27 to TRBJ1-2; TRBD1 agrees at 7 bases. This CDR3 region has 14 residues. Trimming at V came to 6 bases and at J to 2 bases, leaving 6 bases not matched to a gene. Germline V gene lookup returns CDR1 MNHEY and CDR2 SMNVEV (reference sequence). CDR3 coding DNA: TGTGCCAGCAGAGGACAGGCCTTAAACTATGGCTACACCTTC. Protein: CASRGQALNYGYTF.